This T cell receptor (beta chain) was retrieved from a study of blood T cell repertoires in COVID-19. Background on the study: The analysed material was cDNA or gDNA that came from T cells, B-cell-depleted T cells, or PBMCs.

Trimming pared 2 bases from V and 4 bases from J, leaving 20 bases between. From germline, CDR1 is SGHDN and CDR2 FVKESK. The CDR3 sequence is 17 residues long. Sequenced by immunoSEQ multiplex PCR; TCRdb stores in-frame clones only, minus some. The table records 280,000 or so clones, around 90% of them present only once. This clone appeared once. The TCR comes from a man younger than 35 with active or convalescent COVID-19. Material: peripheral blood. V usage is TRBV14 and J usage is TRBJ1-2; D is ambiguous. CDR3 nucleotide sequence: TGTGCCAGCAGCCAACTCATCCCCGGTGGCGGAACCTATGGCTACACCTTC. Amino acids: CASSQLIPGGGTYGYTF.